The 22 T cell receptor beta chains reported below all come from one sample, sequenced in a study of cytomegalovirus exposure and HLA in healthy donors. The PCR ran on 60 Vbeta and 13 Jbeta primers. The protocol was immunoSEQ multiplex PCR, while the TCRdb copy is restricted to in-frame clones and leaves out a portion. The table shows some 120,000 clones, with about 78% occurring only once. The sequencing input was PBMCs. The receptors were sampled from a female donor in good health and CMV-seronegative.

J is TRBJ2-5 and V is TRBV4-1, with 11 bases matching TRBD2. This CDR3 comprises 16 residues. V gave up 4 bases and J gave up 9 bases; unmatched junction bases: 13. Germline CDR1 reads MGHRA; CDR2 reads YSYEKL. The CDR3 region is CASSPPRGLADGSQYF. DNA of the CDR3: TGCGCCAGCAGCCCCCCCAGGGGACTAGCGGACGGGTCCCAGTACTTC.

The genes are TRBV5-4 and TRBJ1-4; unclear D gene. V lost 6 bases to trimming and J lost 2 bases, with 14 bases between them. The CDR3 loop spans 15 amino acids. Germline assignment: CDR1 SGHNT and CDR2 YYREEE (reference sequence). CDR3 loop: CASTGPGATNEKLFF. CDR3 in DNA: TGTGCCAGCACCGGGCCGGGAGCCACTAATGAAAAACTGTTTTTT.

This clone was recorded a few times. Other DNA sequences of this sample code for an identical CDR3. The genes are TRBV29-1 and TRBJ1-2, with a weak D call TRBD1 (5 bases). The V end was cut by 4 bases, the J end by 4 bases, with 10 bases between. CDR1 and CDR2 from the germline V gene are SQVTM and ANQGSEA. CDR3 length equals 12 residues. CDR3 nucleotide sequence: TGCAGCGTTGCCACAGGCCTCTATGGCTACACCTTC. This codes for CSVATGLYGYTF.

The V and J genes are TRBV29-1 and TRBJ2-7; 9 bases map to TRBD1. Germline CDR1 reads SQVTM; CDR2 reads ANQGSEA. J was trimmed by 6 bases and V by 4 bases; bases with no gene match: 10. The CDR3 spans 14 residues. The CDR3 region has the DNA TGCAGCGTTGCTACAGGGGGCGGTAATGCCGAGCAGTACTTC. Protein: CSVATGGGNAEQYF.

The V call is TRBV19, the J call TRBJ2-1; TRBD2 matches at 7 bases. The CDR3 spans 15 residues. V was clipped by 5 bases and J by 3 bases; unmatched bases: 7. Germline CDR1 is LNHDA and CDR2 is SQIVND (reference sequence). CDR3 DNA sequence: TGTGCCAGTAGTCCGTGGGTAGCGGGCTACAATGAGCAGTTCTTC. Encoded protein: CASSPWVAGYNEQFF.

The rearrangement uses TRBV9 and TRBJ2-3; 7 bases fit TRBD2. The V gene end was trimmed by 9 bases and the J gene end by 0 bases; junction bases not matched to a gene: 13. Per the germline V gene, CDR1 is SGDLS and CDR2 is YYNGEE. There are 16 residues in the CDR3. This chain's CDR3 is CATFLPSGTSTDTQYF. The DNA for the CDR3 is TGTGCCACCTTCCTCCCTAGCGGAACTAGCACAGATACGCAGTATTTT. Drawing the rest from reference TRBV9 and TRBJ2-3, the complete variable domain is DSGVTQTPKHLITATGQRVTLRCSPRSGDLSVYWYQQSLDQGLQFLIQYYNGEERAKGNILERFSAQQFPDLHSELNLSSLELGDSALYFCATFLPSGTSTDTQYFGPGTRLTVL.

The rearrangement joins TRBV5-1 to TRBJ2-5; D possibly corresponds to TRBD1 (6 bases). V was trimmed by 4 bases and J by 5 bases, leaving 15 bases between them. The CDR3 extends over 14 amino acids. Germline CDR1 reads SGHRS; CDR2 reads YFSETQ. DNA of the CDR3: TGCGCCAGCAGCACCGGCAGGGGTAGGGAGACCCAGTACTTC. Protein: CASSTGRGRETQYF.

Written as DNA, the CDR3 is TGTGCTAGTGGCCCTGAGCCCCGGGGGGCCCCCTACGAGCAGTACTTC. Translation: CASGPEPRGAPYEQYF. This chain joins TRBV12-5 and TRBJ2-7, with D tentatively TRBD2 (7 bases). V lost 6 bases and J lost 2, with 20 bases in between. Germline assignment: CDR1 LGHNT and CDR2 FRNRAP. The CDR3 contains 16 residues.

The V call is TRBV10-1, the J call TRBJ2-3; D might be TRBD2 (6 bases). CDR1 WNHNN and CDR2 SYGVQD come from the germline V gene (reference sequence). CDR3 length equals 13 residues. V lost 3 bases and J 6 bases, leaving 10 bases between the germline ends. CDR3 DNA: TGCGCCAGCAGTGATGGGGGGAGGGATACGCAGTATTTT. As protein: CASSDGGRDTQYF.

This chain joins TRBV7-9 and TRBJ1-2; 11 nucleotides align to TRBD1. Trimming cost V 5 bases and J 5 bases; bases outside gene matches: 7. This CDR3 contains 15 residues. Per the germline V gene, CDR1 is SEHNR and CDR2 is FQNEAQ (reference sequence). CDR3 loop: CASSARDRGEYGYTF. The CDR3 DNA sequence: TGTGCCAGCAGCGCCCGGGACAGGGGGGAATATGGCTACACCTTC.

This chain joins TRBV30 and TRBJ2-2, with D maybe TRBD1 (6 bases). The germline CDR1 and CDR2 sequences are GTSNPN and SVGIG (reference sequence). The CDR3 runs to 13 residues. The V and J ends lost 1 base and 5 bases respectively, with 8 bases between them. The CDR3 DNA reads TGTGCCTGGAGTGCACAGGGAACCGGGGAGCTGTTTTTT. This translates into CAWSAQGTGELFF.

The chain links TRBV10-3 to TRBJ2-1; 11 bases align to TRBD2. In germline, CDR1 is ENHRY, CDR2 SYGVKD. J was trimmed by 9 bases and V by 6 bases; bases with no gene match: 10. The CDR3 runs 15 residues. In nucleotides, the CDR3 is TGTGCCATCAGCCCGACTAGCGGGGATACCAGTGAGCAGTTCTTC. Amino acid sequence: CAISPTSGDTSEQFF.

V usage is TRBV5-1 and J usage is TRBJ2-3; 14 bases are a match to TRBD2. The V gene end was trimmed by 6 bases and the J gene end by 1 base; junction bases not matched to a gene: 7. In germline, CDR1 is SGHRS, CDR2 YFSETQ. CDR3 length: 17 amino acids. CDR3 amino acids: CASTPGTSGGRTDTQYF. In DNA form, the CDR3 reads TGCGCCAGCACCCCTGGGACTAGCGGGGGACGCACAGATACGCAGTATTTT.

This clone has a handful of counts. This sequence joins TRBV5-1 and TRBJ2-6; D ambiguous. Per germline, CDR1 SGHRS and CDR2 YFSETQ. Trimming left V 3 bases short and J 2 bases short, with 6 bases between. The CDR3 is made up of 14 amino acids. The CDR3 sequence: CASSSTPGANVLTF. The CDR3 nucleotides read TGCGCCAGCAGCTCTACCCCTGGGGCCAACGTCCTGACTTTC.

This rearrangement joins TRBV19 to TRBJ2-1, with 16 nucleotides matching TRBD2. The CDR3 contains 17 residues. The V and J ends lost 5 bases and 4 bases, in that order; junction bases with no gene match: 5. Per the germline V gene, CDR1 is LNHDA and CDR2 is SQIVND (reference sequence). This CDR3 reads CASSLGLAGGVYNEQFF. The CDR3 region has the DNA TGTGCCAGTAGTCTGGGACTAGCGGGGGGGGTTTACAATGAGCAGTTCTTC.

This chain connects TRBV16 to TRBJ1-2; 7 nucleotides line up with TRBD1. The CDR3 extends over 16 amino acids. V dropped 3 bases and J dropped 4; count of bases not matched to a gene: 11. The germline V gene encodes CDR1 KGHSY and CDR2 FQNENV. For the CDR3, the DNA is TGTGCCAGCAGCCATCTGACGGGACAGCTCCTCTATGGCTACACCTTC. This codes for CASSHLTGQLLYGYTF.

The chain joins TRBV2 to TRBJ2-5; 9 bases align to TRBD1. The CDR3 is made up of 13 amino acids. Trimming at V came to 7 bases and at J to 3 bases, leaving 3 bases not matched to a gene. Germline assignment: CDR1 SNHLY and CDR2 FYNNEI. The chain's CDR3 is CASNRDREETQYF. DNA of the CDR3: TGTGCCAGCAACCGGGACAGGGAAGAGACCCAGTACTTC.

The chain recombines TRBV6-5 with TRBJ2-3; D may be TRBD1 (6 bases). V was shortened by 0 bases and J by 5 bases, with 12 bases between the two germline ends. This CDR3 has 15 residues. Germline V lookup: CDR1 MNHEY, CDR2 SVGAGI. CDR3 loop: CASSYSAGAVDTQYF. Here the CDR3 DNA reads TGTGCCAGCAGTTACTCGGCAGGGGCGGTAGATACGCAGTATTTT.

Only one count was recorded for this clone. The CDR3 nucleotides are TGTGCCAGCAGCCCGACTTCCAGCACTGAAGCTTTCTTT. Protein: CASSPTSSTEAFF. V is TRBV5-5 and J is TRBJ1-1, with D unclear. V gave up 4 bases and J gave up 4 bases, with 11 bases separating them. The CDR3 sequence is 13 residues long. CDR1 is SGHKS, CDR2 YYEKEE, per germline (reference sequence).

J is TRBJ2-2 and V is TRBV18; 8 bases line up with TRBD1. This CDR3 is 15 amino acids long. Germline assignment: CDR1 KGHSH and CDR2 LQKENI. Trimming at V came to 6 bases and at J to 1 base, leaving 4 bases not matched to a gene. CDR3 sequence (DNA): TGTGCCAGCTCGCGACAGGGGAAGAACACCGGGGAGCTGTTTTTT. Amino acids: CASSRQGKNTGELFF.

The DNA of the CDR3 is TGTGCCAGCAGTGAAGGGACTAGCGGGGTCCCAGAGCAGTTCTTC. Translated, it gives CASSEGTSGVPEQFF. This rearrangement joins TRBV2 to TRBJ2-1; TRBD2 matches at 12 bases. V trimming: 1 base; J trimming: 10 bases; junction bases outside the gene matches: 5. Germline CDR1 and CDR2: SNHLY and FYNNEI. The CDR3 is 15 amino acids.

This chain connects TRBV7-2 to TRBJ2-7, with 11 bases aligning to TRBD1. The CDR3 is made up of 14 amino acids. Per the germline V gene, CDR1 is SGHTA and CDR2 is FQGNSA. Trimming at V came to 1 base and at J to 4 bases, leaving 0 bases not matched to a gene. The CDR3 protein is CASSLGDRGYEQYF. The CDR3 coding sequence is TGTGCCAGCAGCTTAGGGGACAGGGGGTACGAGCAGTACTTC.